This TCR beta chain was observed in a study of blood T cell repertoires in COVID-19. Background on the study: Specimens from acute and convalescent COVID-19 originated in the United States, Italy and Spain. From T cells, B-cell-depleted T cells, or PBMCs came the material, which was cDNA or gDNA.

Seattle patient enrollment occurred during active infection, with longitudinal follow-up thereafter. Original handling: From reference gene primer amplification, estimates of nucleated cell counts were derived. TCRdb's table, derived via immunoSEQ multiplex PCR, lists solely in-frame clones and lacks some. Clonal size and the V and J genes are those of that table, whereas D and trimming came from the DNA. Of about 180,000 clones in the sample, 85% to 90% are singletons; the top ten hold around 0.63%. The CDR3 sequence is 11 residues long. Per germline, CDR1 MDHEN and CDR2 SYDVKM. Trimming shortened V by 6 bases and J by 4 bases, and 6 bases separated the two germline ends. On this clone: Other DNA sequences from this sample encode an identical CDR3 as well.

This clonotype originated in a man between 60 and 75 years old with COVID-19, enrolled during active disease. This chain joins TRBV28 and TRBJ1-2; D possibly corresponds to TRBD1 (6 bases). The sequencing input was peripheral blood. CDR3 sequence (DNA): TGTGCCAGCAGCAGGGGCTATGGCTACACCTTC. Encoded protein: CASSRGYGYTF.